This T cell receptor (beta chain) is from a study of Ad26.COV2.S vaccination and SARS-CoV-2 variants. Study context: Ad26.COV2.S shots went into the muscle once or twice, 56 days apart. Study findings and constraints: Comparability of non-spike TCR breadth was observed across vaccine and placebo recipients. TCR breadth and depth estimates may have understated total T cell responses.

The treatment denotes: some 19 received Ad26.COV2.S at low or high dose, single or two shots; 5 received placebo; per-sample allocation not given. After the first vaccine or placebo injection, samples were drawn on day 63. The shot given was an Ad26 vector that makes Wuhan-strain SARS-CoV-2 spike. Note on this clone: Its antigen is not identified.

In germline, CDR1 is MNHEY, CDR2 SVGAGI. V was shortened by 0 bases and J by 12 bases, with 15 bases between the two germline ends. The CDR3 is 13 amino acids. Profiling relied on immunoSEQ multiplex PCR, and the TCRdb table lists in-frame clones only, not all of them. The sample has about 440,000 clones, about 83% seen once. The clonotype was recovered from a person between 18 and 59 years old who received the Ad26.COV2.S COVID-19 vaccine or a placebo. J is TRBJ2-7 and V is TRBV6-5; D remains ambiguous. Here the sequenced sample was peripheral blood, taken in a trial of Ad26.COV2.S vaccine versus placebo. The CDR3: CASSYSTGVYWYF. The CDR3 DNA sequence: TGTGCCAGCAGTTACTCGACGGGTGTGTATTGGTACTTC.